The source of this T cell receptor (beta chain) is a study of blood T cells in healthy people across ages (dated by TCRdb to between 2015 and 2017). Background for the entire study: In model experiments, template switching captured roughly one uniquely barcoded TCR beta cDNA molecule for every two T cells. The donors were divided into four age groups: young (average around 16 years), middle-aged (over 35), aged (around 59) and long-lived (more than 75). To avoid experimental bias, donors of different ages were randomly spread across the sequencing lanes. For two donors (one aged 18 to 29 and one aged 80 or older), the study analyzed two additional independent replicas of 1 million unique cDNA reads from the same blood draw. To track age-related changes in TCR beta repertoire diversity, the study relied on deep sequencing normalized with unique cDNA molecular identifiers.

The library was made by 5' RACE. This sample was sequenced with an Illumina HiSeq 2500. A second PCR of about 6 to 11 cycles was performed with a sample-barcoded 5' primer and a J-beta primer mix. A unique molecular identifier was introduced onto each TCR beta cDNA molecule by a template-switch 5' adaptor carrying 12 random nucleotides. Each sample yielded at least 2.5 million CDR3-containing paired-end reads. First-strand cDNA was synthesized from all RNA with the Mint cDNA synthesis kit, primed by a TRBC-specific oligonucleotide. After uracil-DNA glycosylase treatment, a first 18-cycle PCR used universal primers M1SS and BC2_uni_R on all cDNA. On the authors' methods: For normalization, 1 million high-quality reads, each with a distinct molecular identifier, were randomly selected from each sample. Reads with shared molecular identifiers were discarded instead of being binned into consensus sequences. MiTCR, set to a Q25 quality threshold and the strictest error-elimination algorithm, was used for CDR3 identification, clonotype clustering and error correction. A nonparametric unseen species model with Euler transformation was used to estimate lower-bound total TCR beta diversity. TCRdb applied fastp at Q25 and MiXCR to the public reads, then kept only in-frame beta chains. Each entry is one CDR3 protein sequence, shown with its most common DNA and genes. Here the V and J calls rest on TCRdb's processing, not on the authors' analysis. For this sample there are 850,000 to 950,000 distinct CDR3 sequences; less than 35% appear just once. The leading ten clones occupy about 18% of the sample.

The donors were about 40 Caucasian individuals from Russia, aged 6 to 90 years, who were systemically healthy. Roughly 9 milliliters of peripheral blood were drawn from each donor into EDTA-treated Vacutainer tubes. Ficoll-Paque density-gradient centrifugation was used to isolate PBMCs, with at least 6 million obtained per sample. Trizol reagent was used to extract total RNA from the PBMCs, yielding at least 6 micrograms per sample. Naive CD45RAhigh/CD27high T cell percentages were measured by flow cytometry on a PBMC aliquot from every donor. V and J lose 2 bases and 3 bases, and a span of 1 base separates them. The CDR3 covers 11 residues, taking in both the cysteine and the phenylalanine. Left in the record is the CDR3 DNA by itself, 33 bases read in frame from the first base. The full study reports these points: Because the CMV infection status of the donors was unknown, age-related changes in expanded clonotypes may potentially have been confounded. Compared with the aged group, the long-lived group had more naive CD4+ T cells, fewer expanded clones and increased TCR diversity, a pattern suggesting age selection. As age increased, observed TCR beta diversity per million T cells dropped in a roughly linear way, and a significant reduction was already evident by age 40. Observed TCR beta diversity correlated strongly with the percentage of naive T cells measured by flow cytometry. Total diversity estimates from one million sequenced T cells were considered lower bounds and underestimates. Conclusive comparison of naive and antigen-experienced compartments was prevented by the profiling of bulk unsorted PBMCs.

This clonotype was seen ten or more times. The antigen it recognizes is unknown. Base qualities are not recorded, but no much larger clone differs from it by a single base. This receptor was obtained from a woman aged 80 or over in good health. The sample taken for sequencing was blood. The chain is encoded by TRBV12-3 or TRBV12-4 joined to TRBJ1-2; the D gene assignment is ambiguous. The CDR3 has the sequence CASSLHYGYTF. The DNA is TGTGCCAGCAGTTTACACTATGGCTACACCTTC.